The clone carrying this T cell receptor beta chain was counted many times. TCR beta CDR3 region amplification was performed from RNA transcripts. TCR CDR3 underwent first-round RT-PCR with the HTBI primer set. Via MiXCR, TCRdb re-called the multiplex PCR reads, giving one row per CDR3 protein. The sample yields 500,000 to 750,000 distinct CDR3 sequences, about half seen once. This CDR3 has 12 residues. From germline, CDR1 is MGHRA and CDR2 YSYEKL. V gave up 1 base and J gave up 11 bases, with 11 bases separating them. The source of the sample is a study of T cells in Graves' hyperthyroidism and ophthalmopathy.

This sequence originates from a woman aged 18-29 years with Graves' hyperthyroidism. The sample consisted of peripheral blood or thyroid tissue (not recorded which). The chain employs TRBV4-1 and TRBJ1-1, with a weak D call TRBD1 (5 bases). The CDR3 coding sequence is TGCGCCAGCAGCCAAGCGAGGGACCAGGCTTTCTTT. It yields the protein CASSQARDQAFF.